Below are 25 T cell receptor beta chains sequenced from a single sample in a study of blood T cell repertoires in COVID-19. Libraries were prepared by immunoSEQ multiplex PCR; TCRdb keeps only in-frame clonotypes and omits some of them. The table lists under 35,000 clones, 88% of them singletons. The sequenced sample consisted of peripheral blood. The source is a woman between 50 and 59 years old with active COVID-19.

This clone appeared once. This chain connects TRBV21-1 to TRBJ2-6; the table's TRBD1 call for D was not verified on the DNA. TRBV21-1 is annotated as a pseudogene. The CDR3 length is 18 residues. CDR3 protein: CARVHPGQGARGANVLTF. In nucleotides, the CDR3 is TGTGCCAGGGTACATCCGGGACAGGGGGCGCGCGGGGCCAACGTCCTGACTTTC.

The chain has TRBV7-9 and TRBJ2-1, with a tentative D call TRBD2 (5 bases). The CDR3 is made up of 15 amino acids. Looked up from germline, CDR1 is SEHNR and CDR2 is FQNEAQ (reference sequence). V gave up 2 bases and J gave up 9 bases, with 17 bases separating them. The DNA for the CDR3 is TGTGCCAGCAGCTTACTTGAGGGCCCTTTAGGTGAGCAGTTCTTC. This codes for CASSLLEGPLGEQFF.

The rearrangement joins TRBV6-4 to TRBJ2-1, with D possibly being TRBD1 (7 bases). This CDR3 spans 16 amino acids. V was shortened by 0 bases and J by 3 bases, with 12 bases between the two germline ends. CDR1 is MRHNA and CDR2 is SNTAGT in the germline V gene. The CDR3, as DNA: TGTGCCAGCAGTGACTCCGGGACAGCGGGCTACAATGAGCAGTTCTTC. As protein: CASSDSGTAGYNEQFF.

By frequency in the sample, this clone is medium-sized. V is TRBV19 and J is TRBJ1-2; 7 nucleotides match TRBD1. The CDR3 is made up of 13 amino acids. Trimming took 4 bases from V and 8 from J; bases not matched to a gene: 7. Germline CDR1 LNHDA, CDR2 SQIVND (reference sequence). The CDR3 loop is CASSTGTAMGYTF. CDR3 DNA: TGTGCCAGTAGTACCGGGACAGCCATGGGCTACACCTTC.

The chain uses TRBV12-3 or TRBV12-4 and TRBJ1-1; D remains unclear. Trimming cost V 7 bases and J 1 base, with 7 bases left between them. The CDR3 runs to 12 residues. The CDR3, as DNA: TGTGCCAGCACCACTGAGAACACTGAAGCTTTCTTT. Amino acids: CASTTENTEAFF.

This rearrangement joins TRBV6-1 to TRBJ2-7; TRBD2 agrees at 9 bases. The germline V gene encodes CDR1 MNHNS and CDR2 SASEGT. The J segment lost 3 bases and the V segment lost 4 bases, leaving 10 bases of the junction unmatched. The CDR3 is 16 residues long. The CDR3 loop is CASSGGSGRSGYEQYF. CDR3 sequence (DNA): TGTGCCAGCAGTGGTGGTAGCGGGAGATCGGGCTACGAGCAGTACTTC.

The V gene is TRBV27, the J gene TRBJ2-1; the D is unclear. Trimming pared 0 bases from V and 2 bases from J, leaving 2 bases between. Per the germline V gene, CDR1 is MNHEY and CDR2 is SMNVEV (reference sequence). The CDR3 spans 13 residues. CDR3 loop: CASSLSTYNEQFF. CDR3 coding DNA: TGTGCCAGCAGTTTATCCACCTACAATGAGCAGTTCTTC.

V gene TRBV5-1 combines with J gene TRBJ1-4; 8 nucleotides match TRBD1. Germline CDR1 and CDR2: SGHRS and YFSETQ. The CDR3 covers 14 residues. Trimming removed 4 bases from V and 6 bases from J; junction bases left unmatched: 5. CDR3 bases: TGCGCCAGCAGCGATTACAGGGGGGATGAAAAACTGTTTTTT. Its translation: CASSDYRGDEKLFF.

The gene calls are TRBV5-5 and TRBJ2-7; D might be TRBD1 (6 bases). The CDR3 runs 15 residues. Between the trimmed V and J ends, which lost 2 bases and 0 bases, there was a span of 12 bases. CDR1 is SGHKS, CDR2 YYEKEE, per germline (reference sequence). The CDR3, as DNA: TGTGCCAGCAGCTTAATCGACAGGAACTCCTACGAGCAGTACTTC. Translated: CASSLIDRNSYEQYF.

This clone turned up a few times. The CDR3 DNA reads TGTGCCAGCAGCTTAGCGGTAGGGGTGAACACTGAAGCTTTCTTT. Translated, it gives CASSLAVGVNTEAFF. This chain connects TRBV7-6 to TRBJ1-1; TRBD1 might be the D (5 bases). The CDR3 is 15 residues long. V lost 0 bases, J lost 0 bases, and 8 bases lay in between. The germline CDR1 and CDR2 sequences are SGHVS and FNYEAQ.

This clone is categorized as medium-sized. The CDR3 reads CASSEFGWSYEQYF. CDR3 nucleotide sequence: TGTGCCAGCAGTGAATTCGGGTGGTCCTACGAGCAGTACTTC. The chain couples TRBV6-1 to TRBJ2-7; D not resolved. Germline assignment: CDR1 MNHNS and CDR2 SASEGT. V gave up 2 bases and J gave up 1 base, with 9 bases separating them. The CDR3 runs 14 residues.

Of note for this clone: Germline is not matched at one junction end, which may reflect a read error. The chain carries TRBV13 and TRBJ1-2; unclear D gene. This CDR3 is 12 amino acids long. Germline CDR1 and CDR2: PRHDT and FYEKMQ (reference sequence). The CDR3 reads CASSPEHPRLPF. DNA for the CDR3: TGTGCCAGCAGCCCAGAACACCCTCGTCTCCCCTTC.

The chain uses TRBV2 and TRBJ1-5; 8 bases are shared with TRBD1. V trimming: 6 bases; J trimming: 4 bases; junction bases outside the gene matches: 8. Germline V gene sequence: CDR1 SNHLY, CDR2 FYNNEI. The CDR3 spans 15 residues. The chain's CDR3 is CASSPDRGRNQPQHF. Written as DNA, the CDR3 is TGTGCCAGCAGCCCCGACAGGGGACGAAATCAGCCCCAGCATTTT.

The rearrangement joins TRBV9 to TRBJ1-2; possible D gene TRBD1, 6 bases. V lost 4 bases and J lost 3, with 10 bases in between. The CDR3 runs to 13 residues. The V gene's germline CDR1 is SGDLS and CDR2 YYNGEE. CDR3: CASSQGQYYGYTF. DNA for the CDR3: TGTGCCAGCAGCCAAGGACAGTACTATGGCTACACCTTC.

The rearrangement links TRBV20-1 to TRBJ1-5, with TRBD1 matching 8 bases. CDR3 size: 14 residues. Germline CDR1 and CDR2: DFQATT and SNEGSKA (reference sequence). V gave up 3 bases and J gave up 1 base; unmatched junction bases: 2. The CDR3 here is CSASGTGSNQPQHF. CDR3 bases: TGCAGTGCTAGTGGGACAGGCAGCAATCAGCCCCAGCATTTT.

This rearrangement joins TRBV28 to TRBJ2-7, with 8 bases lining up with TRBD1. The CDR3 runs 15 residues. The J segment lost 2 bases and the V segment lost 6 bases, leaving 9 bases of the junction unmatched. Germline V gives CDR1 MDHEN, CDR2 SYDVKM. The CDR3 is CASSPSDRGTYEQYF. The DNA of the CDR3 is TGTGCCAGCAGCCCCAGCGACAGGGGAACCTACGAGCAGTACTTC.

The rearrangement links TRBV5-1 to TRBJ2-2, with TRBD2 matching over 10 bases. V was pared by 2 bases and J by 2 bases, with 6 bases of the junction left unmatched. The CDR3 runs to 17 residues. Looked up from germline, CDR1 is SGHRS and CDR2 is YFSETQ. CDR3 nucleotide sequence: TGCGCCAGCAGCTTCGATAGCGGGAGGTTCAACACCGGGGAGCTGTTTTTT. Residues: CASSFDSGRFNTGELFF.

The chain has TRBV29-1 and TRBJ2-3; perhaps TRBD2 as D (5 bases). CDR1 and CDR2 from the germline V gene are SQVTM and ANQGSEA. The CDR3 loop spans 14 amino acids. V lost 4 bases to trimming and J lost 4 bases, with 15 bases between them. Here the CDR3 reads CSVVAGSASDTQYF. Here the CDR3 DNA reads TGCAGCGTTGTGGCGGGTTCCGCTTCAGATACGCAGTATTTT.

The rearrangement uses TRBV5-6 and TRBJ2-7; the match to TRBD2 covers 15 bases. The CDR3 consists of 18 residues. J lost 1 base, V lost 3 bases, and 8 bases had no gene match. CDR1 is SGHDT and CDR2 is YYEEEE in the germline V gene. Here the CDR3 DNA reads TGTGCCAGCAGCTCCCAGGGGACTAGCGGGAGGAAGTCCTACGAGCAGTACTTC. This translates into CASSSQGTSGRKSYEQYF.

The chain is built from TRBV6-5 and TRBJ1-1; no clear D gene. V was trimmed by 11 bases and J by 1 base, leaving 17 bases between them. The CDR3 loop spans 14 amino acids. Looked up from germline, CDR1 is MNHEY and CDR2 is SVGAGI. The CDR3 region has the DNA TGTGCCTTGAACCCTAGGCGACCGAACACTGAAGCTTTCTTT. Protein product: CALNPRRPNTEAFF.

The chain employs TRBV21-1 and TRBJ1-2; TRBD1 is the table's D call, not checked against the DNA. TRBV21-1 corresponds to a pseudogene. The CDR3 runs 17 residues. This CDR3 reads CASSKESRKGLNYGYTF. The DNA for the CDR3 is TGTGCCAGCAGCAAAGAGTCCAGGAAGGGGCTAAACTATGGCTACACCTTC.

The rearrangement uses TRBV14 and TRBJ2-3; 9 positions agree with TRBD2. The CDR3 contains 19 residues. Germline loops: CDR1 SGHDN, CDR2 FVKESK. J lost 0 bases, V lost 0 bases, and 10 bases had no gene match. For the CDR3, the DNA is TGTGCCAGCAGCCAAGAATGGGTGGGACTAGCAGCGAGCACAGATACGCAGTATTTT. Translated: CASSQEWVGLAASTDTQYF.

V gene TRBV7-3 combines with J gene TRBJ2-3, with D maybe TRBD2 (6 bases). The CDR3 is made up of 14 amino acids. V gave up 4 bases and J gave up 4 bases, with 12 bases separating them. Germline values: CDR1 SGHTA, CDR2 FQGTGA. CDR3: CASSSGGVADTQYF. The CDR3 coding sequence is TGTGCCAGCAGCTCAGGAGGGGTTGCAGATACGCAGTATTTT.

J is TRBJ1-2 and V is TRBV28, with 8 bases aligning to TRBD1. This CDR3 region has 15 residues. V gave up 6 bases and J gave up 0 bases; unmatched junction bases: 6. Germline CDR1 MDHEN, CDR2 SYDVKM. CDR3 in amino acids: CASRRQGRTNYGYTF. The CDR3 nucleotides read TGTGCCAGCAGAAGACAGGGGCGGACTAACTATGGCTACACCTTC.

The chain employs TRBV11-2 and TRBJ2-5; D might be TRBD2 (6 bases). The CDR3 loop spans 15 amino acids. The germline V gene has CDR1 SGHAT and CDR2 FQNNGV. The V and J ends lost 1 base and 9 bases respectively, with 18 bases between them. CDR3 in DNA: TGTGCCAGCAGCTTAGCCATGGACGGGAGAACGGCCCAGTACTTC. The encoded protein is CASSLAMDGRTAQYF.